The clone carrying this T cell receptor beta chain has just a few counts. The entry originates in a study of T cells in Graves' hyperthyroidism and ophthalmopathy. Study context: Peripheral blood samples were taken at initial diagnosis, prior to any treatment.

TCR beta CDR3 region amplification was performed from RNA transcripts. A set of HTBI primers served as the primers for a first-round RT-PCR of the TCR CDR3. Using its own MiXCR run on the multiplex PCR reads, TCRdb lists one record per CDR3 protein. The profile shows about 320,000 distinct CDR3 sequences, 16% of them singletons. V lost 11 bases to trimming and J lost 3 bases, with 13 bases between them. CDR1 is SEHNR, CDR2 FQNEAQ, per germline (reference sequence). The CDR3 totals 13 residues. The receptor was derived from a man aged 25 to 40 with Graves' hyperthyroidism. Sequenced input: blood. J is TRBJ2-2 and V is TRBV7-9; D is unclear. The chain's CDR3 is CARQNLDTGELFF. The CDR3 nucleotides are TGTGCCCGTCAGAACTTGGACACCGGGGAGCTGTTTTTT. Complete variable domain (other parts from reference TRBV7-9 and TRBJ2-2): DTGVSQNPRHKITKRGQNVTFRCDPISEHNRLYWYRQTLGQGPEFLTYFQNEAQLEKSRLLSDRFSAERPKGSFSTLEIQRTEQGDSAMYLCARQNLDTGELFFGEGSRLTVL.